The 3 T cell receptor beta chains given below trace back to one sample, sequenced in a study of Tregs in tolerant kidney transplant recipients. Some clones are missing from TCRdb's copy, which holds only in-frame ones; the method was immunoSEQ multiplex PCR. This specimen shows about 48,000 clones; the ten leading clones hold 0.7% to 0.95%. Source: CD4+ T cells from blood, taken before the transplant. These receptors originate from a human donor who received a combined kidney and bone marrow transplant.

The CDR3 loop is CASSLSGRETQYF. CDR3 bases read: TGCGCCAGCAGCTTGAGTGGTCGGGAGACC. J is TRBJ2-5 and V is TRBV5-1; D remains unclear. The read is 3 residues too short to cover the CDR3 end, so that end is filled in from the germline J gene. This CDR3 has 13 residues. Trimming took off 1 base at V and 5 bases at J, with 9 bases between the two ends. Per the germline V gene, CDR1 is SGHRS and CDR2 is YFSETQ.

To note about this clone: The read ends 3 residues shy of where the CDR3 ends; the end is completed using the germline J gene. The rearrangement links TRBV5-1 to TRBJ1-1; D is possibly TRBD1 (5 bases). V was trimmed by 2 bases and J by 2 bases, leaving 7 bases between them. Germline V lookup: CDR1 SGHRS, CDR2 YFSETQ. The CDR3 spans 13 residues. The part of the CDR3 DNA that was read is TGCGCCAGCAGCTTTCAGGGTAACACTGAA. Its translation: CASSFQGNTE. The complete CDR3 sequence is CASSFQGNTEAFF.

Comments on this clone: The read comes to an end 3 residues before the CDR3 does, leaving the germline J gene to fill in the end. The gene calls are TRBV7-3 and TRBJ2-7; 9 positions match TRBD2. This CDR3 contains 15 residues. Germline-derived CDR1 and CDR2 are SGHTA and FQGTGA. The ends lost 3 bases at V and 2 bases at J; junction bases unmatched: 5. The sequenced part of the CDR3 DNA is TGTGCCAGCAGCTTTAGCGGGAGTGGCACCTACGAG. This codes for CASSFSGSGTYE. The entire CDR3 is CASSFSGSGTYEQYF.